The T cell receptor (beta chain) under discussion was sequenced for a study of OX40 agonist ivuxolimab in advanced cancers. At the level of the study: Patients' therapy was ivuxolimab, an antibody that acts as an agonist of OX40 (CD134). Three patients responded partially, comprising one with hepatocellular carcinoma and two with cutaneous melanoma. Study-wide results and caveats: In a subset of nonresponders, normalized T-cell clonal expansion was also low. CD4+ and CD8+ blood T cells expanded clonally by week 6 at 0.1 to 3.0 mg/kg.

Using immunoSEQ multiplex PCR, the repertoire was profiled, and TCRdb retains in-frame clones only, with some absent. This table has just under 65,000 clones, 91% appearing once. V lost 1 base, J lost 0 bases, and 3 bases stayed unmatched. Germline CDR1 and CDR2: SGHTA and FQGNSA. CDR3 length equals 16 residues. On this clone: What it recognizes is unknown.

This chain uses TRBV7-2 with TRBJ1-3, with TRBD1 matching 7 bases. The TCR comes from an adult with an advanced solid tumor such as melanoma, head and neck, liver or kidney cancer. The sequencing used CD4+ or CD8+ T cells sorted from blood, collected in a trial of the OX40 agonist ivuxolimab. CDR3: CASSLGTGASGNTIYF. The CDR3 DNA sequence: TGTGCCAGCAGCTTAGGAACAGGGGCCTCTGGAAACACCATATATTTT.